Each of the 20 T cell receptor beta chains below was sequenced from the same sample in a study of response to subunit inactivated influenza vaccine. TCRdb re-called the RT-PCR reads with MiXCR, one entry per CDR3 protein. The table lists hundreds of thousands of distinct CDR3 sequences, around 16% of them singletons. This specimen was PBMCs from blood, taken roughly 13 days after vaccination. The receptors derive from a man aged 45-65 years who received an inactivated influenza vaccine.

The CDR3 nucleotides read TGTGCCAGCAGCCTGACGAGAGGGGTAGGGGAGACCCAGTACTTC. It yields the protein CASSLTRGVGETQYF. The J gene is TRBJ2-5, the V gene TRBV2; either TRBD1 or TRBD2 may supply D (5 bases each). Germline-derived CDR1 and CDR2 are SNHLY and FYNNEI. The CDR3 sequence is 15 residues long. Trimming pared 6 bases from V and 5 bases from J, leaving 19 bases between.

The chain employs TRBV20-1 and TRBJ2-1, with a tentative D call TRBD2 (6 bases). Germline V gene lookup returns CDR1 DFQATT and CDR2 SNEGSKA (reference sequence). Trimming took 6 bases from V and 0 from J, leaving 12 bases between them. The CDR3 length is 14 residues. CDR3 residues: CSATGTFSYNEQFF. CDR3 nucleotide sequence: TGCAGTGCAACCGGGACTTTCTCCTACAATGAGCAGTTCTTC.

This clonotype has more than one count but fewer than ten. The rearrangement uses TRBV20-1 and TRBJ2-5, with 13 positions matching TRBD2. Germline V gene data show CDR1 as DFQATT and CDR2 as SNEGSKA (reference sequence). The V and J ends lost 4 bases and 5 bases, in that order; junction bases with no gene match: 7. The CDR3 extends over 15 amino acids. CDR3 DNA sequence: TGCAGTGCTACCTGGACTAGCGGGAGTATGGAGACCCAGTACTTC. It codes for CSATWTSGSMETQYF.

There are many counts of this clonotype. The chain is built from TRBV6-4 and TRBJ2-1, with D perhaps TRBD2 (5 bases). Germline lookup yields CDR1 MRHNA and CDR2 SNTAGT. V gave up 2 bases and J gave up 9 bases, with 14 bases separating them. The CDR3 is 14 residues long. This CDR3 is CASSDGSERGEQFF. CDR3 coding DNA: TGTGCCAGCAGTGACGGTAGCGAACGGGGTGAGCAGTTCTTC.

V is TRBV10-3 and J is TRBJ2-4, with 9 nucleotides matching TRBD2. There are 15 residues in the CDR3. Trimming removed 1 base from V and 5 bases from J; junction bases left unmatched: 3. The V gene's germline CDR1 is ENHRY and CDR2 SYGVKD. The CDR3 DNA is TGTGCCATCAGTGAGTGGGCGGGAGGGGAAAACATTCAGTACTTC. Its translation is CAISEWAGGENIQYF.

A note on this clonotype: The final CDR3 position lacks the conserved phenylalanine or tryptophan, pointing to a likely read error. The rearrangement joins TRBV5-1 to TRBJ2-1; no clear D. CDR3 length: 13 residues. Trimming took 5 bases from V and 8 from J, leaving 14 bases between them. Per germline, CDR1 SGHRS and CDR2 YFSETQ. CDR3 region: CASSYVRSDEQFL. The CDR3 DNA is TGCGCCAGCAGTTACGTAAGGAGCGATGAGCAGTTCCTC.

This clonotype was counted only a few times. The V call is TRBV21-1, the J call TRBJ2-1. TRBV21-1 is listed as a pseudogene. This CDR3 has 13 residues. The CDR3 protein is CASSKQPRNEQFF. The CDR3 coding sequence is TGTGCCAGCAGCAAACAGCCGCGCAATGAGCAGTTCTTC.

This clonotype was detected only a few times. The J gene is TRBJ1-6, the V gene TRBV9; TRBD1 is a possible D gene (6 bases). This CDR3 has 16 amino acids. CDR1 is SGDLS, CDR2 YYNGEE, per germline. With 0 bases removed from V and 7 bases from J, the gap between germline ends came to 14 bases. The CDR3 is CASSVAGTRDNSPLHF. CDR3 DNA sequence: TGTGCCAGCAGCGTAGCCGGGACAAGAGACAATTCACCCCTCCACTTT.

In this sample, this clonotype turned up a few times. This may come from a read error, since a much larger clone is one base off. V gene TRBV28 combines with J gene TRBJ2-1, with D maybe TRBD2 (5 bases). Trimming took 5 bases from V and 1 from J, leaving 15 bases between them. This CDR3 is built from 16 residues. CDR1 and CDR2 from the germline V gene are MDHEN and SYDVKM. CDR3 sequence (DNA): TGTGCCAGCAGTCTCGGGATAGCCAAGTCCTACAATGAGCAGTTCTTC. This translates into CASSLGIAKSYNEQFF. The full variable domain, in which reference TRBV28 and TRBJ2-1 provide the parts outside the CDR3, is DVKVTQSSRYLVKRTGEKVFLECVQDMDHENMFWYRQDPGLGLRLIYFSYDVKMKEKGDIPEGYSVSREKKERFSLILESASTNQTSMYLCASSLGIAKSYNEQFFGPGTRLTVL.

CDR3 region: CATKPGLAVSGGSTDTQYF. CDR3 nucleotides: TGTGCCACTAAACCGGGACTAGCGGTCAGCGGGGGGAGCACAGATACGCAGTATTTT. The V call is TRBV15, the J call TRBJ2-3; 11 bases are shared with TRBD2. Unmatched junction bases numbered 17, after V lost 9 bases and J lost 0 bases. This CDR3 is 19 amino acids long. The germline V gene encodes CDR1 LNHNV and CDR2 YYDKDF (reference sequence). Based on the CDR3 plus reference TRBV15 and TRBJ2-3, the full variable domain is DAMVIQNPRYQVTQFGKPVTLSCSQTLNHNVMYWYQQKSSQAPKLLFHYYDKDFNNEADTPDNFQSRRPNTSFCFLDIRSPGLGDTAMYLCATKPGLAVSGGSTDTQYFGPGTRLTVL.

The chain uses TRBV27 and TRBJ2-7; 7 bases are a match to TRBD2. This CDR3 contains 14 residues. CDR1 is MNHEY and CDR2 is SMNVEV in the germline V gene (reference sequence). V trimming: 9 bases; J trimming: 2 bases; junction bases outside the gene matches: 10. CDR3 in DNA: TGTGCCAGTCACCGGGCGGGGGAGACCTACGAGCAGTACTTC. Translating gives CASHRAGETYEQYF.

This clonotype occurred many times. The chain recombines TRBV29-1 with TRBJ2-3, with D perhaps matching TRBD1 (6 bases). CDR3 length equals 13 residues. The V end lost 4 bases, the J end lost 6 bases, and 14 bases lay between the germline ends. Per germline, CDR1 SQVTM and CDR2 ANQGSEA. The CDR3 is CSVGIGGTDTQYF. The CDR3 nucleotides are TGCAGCGTTGGAATAGGGGGAACCGATACGCAGTATTTT.

The sample holds a few counts of this clonotype. V gene TRBV5-1 combines with J gene TRBJ2-3, with a possible D match to TRBD2 (5 bases). V lost 3 bases and J lost 1, with 12 bases in between. The germline V gene encodes CDR1 SGHRS and CDR2 YFSETQ. The CDR3 consists of 15 residues. CDR3 residues: CASSSIFSGTDTQYF. The DNA for the CDR3 is TGCGCCAGCAGCTCCATTTTTAGCGGCACAGATACGCAGTATTTT.

J is TRBJ2-7 and V is TRBV6-2 or TRBV6-3; no clear D. The CDR3 extends over 13 amino acids. The V gene lost 1 base and the J gene lost 3 bases, with 7 bases spanning the gap. Germline lookup yields CDR1 MNHEY and CDR2 SVGEGT. CDR3 residues: CASSYLDGYEQYF. CDR3 nucleotide sequence: TGTGCCAGCAGTTACTTGGACGGCTACGAGCAGTACTTC.

This clonotype was recorded a few times. This sequence joins TRBV7-2 and TRBJ2-7, with TRBD2 matching over 10 bases. The V gene's germline CDR1 is SGHTA and CDR2 FQGNSA. CDR3 length: 14 residues. The V and J ends lost 4 bases and 5 bases, in that order; junction bases with no gene match: 5. As DNA, the CDR3 is TGTGCCAGCAGCTCAGCGGGGGGGCCCAACGAGCAGTACTTC. Protein product: CASSSAGGPNEQYF. Full variable domain (missing parts from reference TRBV7-2 and TRBJ2-7): GAGVSQSPSNKVTEKGKDVELRCDPISGHTALYWYRQSLGQGLEFLIYFQGNSAPDKSGLPSDRFSAERTGGSVSTLTIQRTQQEDSAVYLCASSSAGGPNEQYFGPGTRLTVT.

In its sample, this clonotype was seen a few times. This rearrangement joins TRBV12-3 or TRBV12-4 to TRBJ1-4; 9 bases map to TRBD1. This CDR3 spans 17 amino acids. J was trimmed by 3 bases and V by 6 bases; bases with no gene match: 11. The CDR3 loop reads CASSRRQGVMANEKLFF. The CDR3 nucleotides are TGTGCCAGCAGCCGTAGACAGGGGGTAATGGCTAATGAAAAACTGTTTTTT.

This clonotype was recorded many times. The chain combines TRBV12-3 or TRBV12-4 with TRBJ1-1; possibly TRBD1 for D (5 bases). The CDR3 runs to 14 residues. V lost 3 bases and J lost 7, with 15 bases in between. CDR3 residues: CASSFPGRGIEAFF. DNA of the CDR3: TGTGCCAGCAGTTTTCCGGGACGAGGAATTGAAGCTTTCTTT.

This chain connects TRBV10-3 to TRBJ1-2; D gene uncertain. The CDR3 is made up of 14 amino acids. V lost 4 bases and J lost 3, with 12 bases in between. Germline CDR1 reads ENHRY; CDR2 reads SYGVKD. The CDR3 protein is CAISVAGGHYGYTF. Written as DNA, the CDR3 is TGTGCCATCAGTGTTGCGGGAGGGCACTATGGCTACACCTTC.

This chain links TRBV28 with TRBJ2-7; D call uncertain. Per the germline V gene, CDR1 is MDHEN and CDR2 is SYDVKM. V was clipped by 5 bases and J by 0 bases, with 14 bases between them. CDR3 size: 15 residues. The CDR3 nucleotides are TGTGCCAGCAGTCCGATCCGTTGGGGCTCCTACGAGCAGTACTTC. Protein product: CASSPIRWGSYEQYF.

The V call is TRBV12-3 or TRBV12-4, the J call TRBJ2-3, with 9 bases fitting TRBD2. With V trimmed by 4 bases and J by 0 bases, 17 bases remained unmatched. The CDR3 is 20 amino acids. The CDR3: CASSWVMPSGVPTSTDTQYF. The CDR3 region has the DNA TGTGCCAGCAGTTGGGTTATGCCTAGCGGGGTACCTACTAGCACAGATACGCAGTATTTT.